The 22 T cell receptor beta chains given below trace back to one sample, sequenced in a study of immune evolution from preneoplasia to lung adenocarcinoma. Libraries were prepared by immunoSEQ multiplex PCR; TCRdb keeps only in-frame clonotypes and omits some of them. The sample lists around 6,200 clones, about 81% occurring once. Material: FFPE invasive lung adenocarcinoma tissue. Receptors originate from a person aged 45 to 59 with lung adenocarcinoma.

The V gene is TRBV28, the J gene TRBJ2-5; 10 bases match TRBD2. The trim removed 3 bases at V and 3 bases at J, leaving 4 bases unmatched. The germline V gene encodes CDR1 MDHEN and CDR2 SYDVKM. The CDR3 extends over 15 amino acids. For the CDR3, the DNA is TGTGCCAGCAGTTTTAGTGGACTAGCGGAAGAGACCCAGTACTTC. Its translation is CASSFSGLAEETQYF.

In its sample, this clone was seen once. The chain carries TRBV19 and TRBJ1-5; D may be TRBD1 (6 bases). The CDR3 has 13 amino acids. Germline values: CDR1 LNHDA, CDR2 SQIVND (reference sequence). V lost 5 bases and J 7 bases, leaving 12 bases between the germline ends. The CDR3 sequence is CASSSTGPQPQHF. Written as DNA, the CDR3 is TGTGCCAGTAGTTCCACAGGGCCCCAGCCCCAGCATTTT.

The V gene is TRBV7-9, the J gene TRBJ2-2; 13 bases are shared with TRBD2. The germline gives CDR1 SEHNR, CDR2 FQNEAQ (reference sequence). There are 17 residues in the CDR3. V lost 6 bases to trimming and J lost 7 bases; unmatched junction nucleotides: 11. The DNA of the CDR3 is TGTGCCAGCAGACTAGCGGGAGGGCCGAGTTCGGTCGGGGAGCTGTTTTTT. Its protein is CASRLAGGPSSVGELFF.

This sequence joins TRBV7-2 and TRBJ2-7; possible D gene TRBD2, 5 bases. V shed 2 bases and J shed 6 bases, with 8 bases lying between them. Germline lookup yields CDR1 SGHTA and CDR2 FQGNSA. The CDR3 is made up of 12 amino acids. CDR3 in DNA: TGTGCCAGCAGCTTATCGGGGTTCGAGCAGTACTTC. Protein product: CASSLSGFEQYF.

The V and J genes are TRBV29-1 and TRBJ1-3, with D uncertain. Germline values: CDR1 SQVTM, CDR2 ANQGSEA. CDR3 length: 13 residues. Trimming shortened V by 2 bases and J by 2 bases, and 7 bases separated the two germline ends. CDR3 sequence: CSVEKGTGNTIYF. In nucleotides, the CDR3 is TGCAGCGTTGAAAAGGGAACTGGAAACACCATATATTTT.

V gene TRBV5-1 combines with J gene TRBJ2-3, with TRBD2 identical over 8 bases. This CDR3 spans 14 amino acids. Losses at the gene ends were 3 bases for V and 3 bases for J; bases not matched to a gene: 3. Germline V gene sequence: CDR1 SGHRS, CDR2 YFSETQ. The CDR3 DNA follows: TGCGCCAGCAGCTGGCGGGAGGCAACAGATACGCAGTATTTT. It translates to CASSWREATDTQYF.

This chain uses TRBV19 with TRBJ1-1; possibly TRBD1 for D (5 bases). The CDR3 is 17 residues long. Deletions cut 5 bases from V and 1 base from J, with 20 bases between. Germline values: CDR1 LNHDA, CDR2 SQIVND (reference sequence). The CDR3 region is CASSPLTLGAKNTEAFF. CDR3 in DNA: TGTGCCAGTAGTCCACTAACCCTCGGGGCGAAGAACACTGAAGCTTTCTTT.

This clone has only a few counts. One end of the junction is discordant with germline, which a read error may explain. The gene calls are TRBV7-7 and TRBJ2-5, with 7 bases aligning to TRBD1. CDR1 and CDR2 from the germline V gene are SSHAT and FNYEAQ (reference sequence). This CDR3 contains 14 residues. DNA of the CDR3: TGTGCTAGCAGCTTCAGGGACAGCCAAGAGACCCAGTACTTC. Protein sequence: CASSFRDSQETQYF.

Written as DNA, the CDR3 is TGCGCCAGCCGTGGCGTGGACTATGGCTACACCTTC. It specifies CASRGVDYGYTF. V is TRBV5-1 and J is TRBJ1-2; no reliable D call. Germline CDR1 SGHRS, CDR2 YFSETQ. Between the trimmed V and J ends, which lost 7 bases and 3 bases, there was a span of 10 bases. The length of the CDR3 is 12 residues. The full variable domain, completed using reference TRBV5-1 and TRBJ1-2, is KAGVTQTPRYLIKTRGQQVTLSCSPISGHRSVSWYQQTPGQGLQFLFEYFSETQRNKGNFPGRFSGRQFSNSRSEMNVSTLELGDSALYLCASRGVDYGYTFGSGTRLTVV.

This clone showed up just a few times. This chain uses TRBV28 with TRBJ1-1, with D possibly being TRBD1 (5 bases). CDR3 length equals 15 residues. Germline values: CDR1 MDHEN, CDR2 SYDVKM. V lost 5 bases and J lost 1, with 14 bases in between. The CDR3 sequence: CASSLDLTGNTEAFF. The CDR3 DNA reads TGTGCCAGCAGTCTCGACCTTACAGGGAACACTGAAGCTTTCTTT.

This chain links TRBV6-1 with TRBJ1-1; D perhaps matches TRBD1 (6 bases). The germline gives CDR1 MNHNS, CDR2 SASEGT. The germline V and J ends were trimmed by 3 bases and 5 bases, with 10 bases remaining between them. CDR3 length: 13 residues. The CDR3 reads CASSDGQGTEAFF. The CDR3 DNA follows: TGTGCCAGCAGTGATGGGCAGGGGACTGAAGCTTTCTTT.

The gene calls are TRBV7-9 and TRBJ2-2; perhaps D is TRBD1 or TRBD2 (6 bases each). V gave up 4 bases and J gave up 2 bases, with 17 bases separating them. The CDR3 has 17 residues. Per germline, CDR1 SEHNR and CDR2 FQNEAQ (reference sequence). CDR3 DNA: TGTGCCAGCAGCTCACGCGGAGGGACATCCAACACCGGGGAGCTGTTTTTT. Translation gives CASSSRGGTSNTGELFF.

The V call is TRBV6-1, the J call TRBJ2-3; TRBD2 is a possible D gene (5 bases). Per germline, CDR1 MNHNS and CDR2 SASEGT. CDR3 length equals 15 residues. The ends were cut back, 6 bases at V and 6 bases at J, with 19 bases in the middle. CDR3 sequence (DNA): TGTGCCAGCAGCGCTACTTGGACTGCTAAGGATACGCAGTATTTT. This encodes CASSATWTAKDTQYF.

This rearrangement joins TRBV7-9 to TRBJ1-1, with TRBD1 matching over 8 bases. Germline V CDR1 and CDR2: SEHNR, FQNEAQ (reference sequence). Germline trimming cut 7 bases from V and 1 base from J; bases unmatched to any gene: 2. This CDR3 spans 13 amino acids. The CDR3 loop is CASTGTGNTEAFF. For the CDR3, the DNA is TGTGCCAGCACCGGGACAGGGAACACTGAAGCTTTCTTT. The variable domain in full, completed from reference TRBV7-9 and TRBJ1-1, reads DTGVSQNPRHKITKRGQNVTFRCDPISEHNRLYWYRQTLGQGPEFLTYFQNEAQLEKSRLLSDRFSAERPKGSFSTLEIQRTEQGDSAMYLCASTGTGNTEAFFGQGTRLTVV.

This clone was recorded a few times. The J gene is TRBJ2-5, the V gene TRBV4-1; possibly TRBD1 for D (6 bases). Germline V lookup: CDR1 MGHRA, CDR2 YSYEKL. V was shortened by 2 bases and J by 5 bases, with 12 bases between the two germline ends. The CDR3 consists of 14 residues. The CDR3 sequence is CASSQPQGRETQYF. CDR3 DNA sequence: TGCGCCAGCAGCCAACCACAGGGTCGGGAGACCCAGTACTTC.

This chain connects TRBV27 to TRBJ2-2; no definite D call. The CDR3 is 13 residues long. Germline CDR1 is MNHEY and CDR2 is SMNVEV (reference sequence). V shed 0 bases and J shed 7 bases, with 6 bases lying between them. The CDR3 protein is CASSLSRNGELFF. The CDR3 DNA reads TGTGCCAGCAGTTTATCCAGGAACGGGGAGCTGTTTTTT.

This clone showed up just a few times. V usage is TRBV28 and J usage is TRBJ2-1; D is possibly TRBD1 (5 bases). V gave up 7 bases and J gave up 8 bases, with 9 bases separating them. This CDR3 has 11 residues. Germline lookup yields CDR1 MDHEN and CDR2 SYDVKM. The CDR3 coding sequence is TGTGCCAGCACTGTGACAGATGAGCAGTTCTTC. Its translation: CASTVTDEQFF.

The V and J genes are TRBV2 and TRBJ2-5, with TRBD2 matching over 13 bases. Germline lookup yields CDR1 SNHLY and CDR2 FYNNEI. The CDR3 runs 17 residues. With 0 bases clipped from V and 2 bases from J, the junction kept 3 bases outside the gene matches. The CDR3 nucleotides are TGTGCCAGCAGTGAAGCGGGGGGACTAGCGGGACAAGAGACCCAGTACTTC. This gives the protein CASSEAGGLAGQETQYF.

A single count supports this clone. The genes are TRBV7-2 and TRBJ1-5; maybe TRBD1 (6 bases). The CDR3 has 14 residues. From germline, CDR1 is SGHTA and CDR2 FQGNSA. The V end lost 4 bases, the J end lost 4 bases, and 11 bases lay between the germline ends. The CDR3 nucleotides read TGTGCCAGCAGCTCCGACAGGTTAAATCAGCCCCAGCATTTT. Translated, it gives CASSSDRLNQPQHF.

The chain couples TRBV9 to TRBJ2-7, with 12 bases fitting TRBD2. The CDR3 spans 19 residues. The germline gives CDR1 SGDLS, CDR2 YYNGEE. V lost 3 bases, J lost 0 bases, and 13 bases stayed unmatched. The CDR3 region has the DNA TGTGCCAGCAGCGCAACGTCCGGGACTAGCGGGCTGAGCTCCTACGAGCAGTACTTC. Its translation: CASSATSGTSGLSSYEQYF.

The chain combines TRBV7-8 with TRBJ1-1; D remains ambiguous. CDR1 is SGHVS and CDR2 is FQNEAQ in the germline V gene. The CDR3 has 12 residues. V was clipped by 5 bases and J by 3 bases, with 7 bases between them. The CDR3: CASSRSDTEAFF. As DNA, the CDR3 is TGTGCCAGCAGCCGGTCGGACACTGAAGCTTTCTTT. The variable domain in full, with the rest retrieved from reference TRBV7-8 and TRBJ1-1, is GAGVSQSPRYKVAKRGQDVALRCDPISGHVSLFWYQQALGQGPEFLTYFQNEAQLDKSGLPSDRFFAERPEGSVSTLKIQRTQQEDSAVYLCASSRSDTEAFFGQGTRLTVV.

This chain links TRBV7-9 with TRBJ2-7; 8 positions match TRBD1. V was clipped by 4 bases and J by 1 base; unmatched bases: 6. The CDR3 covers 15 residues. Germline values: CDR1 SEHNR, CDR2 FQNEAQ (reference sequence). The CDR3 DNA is TGTGCCAGCAGCTCGACAGGGGCCGGTTCCTACGAGCAGTACTTC. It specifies CASSSTGAGSYEQYF.